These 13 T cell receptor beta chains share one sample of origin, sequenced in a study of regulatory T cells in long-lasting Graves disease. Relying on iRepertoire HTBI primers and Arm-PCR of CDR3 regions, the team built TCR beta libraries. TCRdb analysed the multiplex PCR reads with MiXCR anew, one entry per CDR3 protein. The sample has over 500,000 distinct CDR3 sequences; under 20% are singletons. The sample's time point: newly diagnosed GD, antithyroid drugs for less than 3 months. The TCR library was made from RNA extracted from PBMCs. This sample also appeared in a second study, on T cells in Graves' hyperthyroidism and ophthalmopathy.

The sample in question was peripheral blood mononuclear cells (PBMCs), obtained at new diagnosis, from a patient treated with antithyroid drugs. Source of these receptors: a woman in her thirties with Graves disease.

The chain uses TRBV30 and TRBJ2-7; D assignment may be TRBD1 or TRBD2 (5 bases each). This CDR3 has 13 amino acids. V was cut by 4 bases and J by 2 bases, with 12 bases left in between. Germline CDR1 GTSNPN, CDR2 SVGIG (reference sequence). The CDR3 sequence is CAWNRDRAYEQYF. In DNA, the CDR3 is TGTGCCTGGAACCGGGACCGAGCCTACGAGCAGTACTTC.

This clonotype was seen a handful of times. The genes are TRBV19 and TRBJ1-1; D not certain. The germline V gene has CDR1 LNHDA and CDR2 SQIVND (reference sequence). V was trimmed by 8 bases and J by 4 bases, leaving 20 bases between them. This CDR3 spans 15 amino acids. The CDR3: CASGEKGWRSTEAFF. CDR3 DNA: TGTGCCAGTGGCGAGAAAGGTTGGCGGAGCACTGAAGCTTTCTTT.

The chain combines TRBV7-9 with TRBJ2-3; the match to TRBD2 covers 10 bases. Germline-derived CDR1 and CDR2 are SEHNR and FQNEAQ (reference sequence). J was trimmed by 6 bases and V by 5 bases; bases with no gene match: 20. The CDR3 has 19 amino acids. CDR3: CASSQNAPIAGGRGDTQYF. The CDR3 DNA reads TGTGCCAGCAGCCAAAACGCCCCAATAGCGGGAGGCCGCGGGGATACGCAGTATTTT.

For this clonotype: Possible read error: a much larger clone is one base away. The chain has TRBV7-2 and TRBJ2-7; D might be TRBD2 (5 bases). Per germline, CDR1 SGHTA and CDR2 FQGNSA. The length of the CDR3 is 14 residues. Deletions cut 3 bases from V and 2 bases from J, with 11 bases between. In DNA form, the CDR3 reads TGTGCCAGCAGCTTGGACTGCCCAACCTACGAGCAGTACTTC. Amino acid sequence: CASSLDCPTYEQYF.

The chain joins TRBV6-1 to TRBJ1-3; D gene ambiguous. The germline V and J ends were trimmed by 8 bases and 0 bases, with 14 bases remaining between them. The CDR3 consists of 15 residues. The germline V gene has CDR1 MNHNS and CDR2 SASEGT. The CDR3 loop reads CASRPTHNSGNTIYF. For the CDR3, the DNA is TGTGCCAGCCGCCCCACACACAACTCTGGAAACACCATATATTTT.

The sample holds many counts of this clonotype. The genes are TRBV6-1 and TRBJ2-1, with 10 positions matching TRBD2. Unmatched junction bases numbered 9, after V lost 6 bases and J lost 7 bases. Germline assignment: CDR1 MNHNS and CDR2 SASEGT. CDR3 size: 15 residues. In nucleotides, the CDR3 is TGTGCCAGCAGACCAAAGACTAGCGGGCAGAATGAGCAGTTCTTC. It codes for CASRPKTSGQNEQFF.

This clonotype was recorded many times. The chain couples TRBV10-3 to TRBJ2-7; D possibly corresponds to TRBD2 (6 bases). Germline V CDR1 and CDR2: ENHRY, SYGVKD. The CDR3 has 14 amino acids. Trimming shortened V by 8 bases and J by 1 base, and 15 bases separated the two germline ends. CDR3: CAIGAGGSSYEQYF. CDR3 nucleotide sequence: TGTGCCATCGGGGCTGGGGGGTCGTCCTACGAGCAGTACTTC.

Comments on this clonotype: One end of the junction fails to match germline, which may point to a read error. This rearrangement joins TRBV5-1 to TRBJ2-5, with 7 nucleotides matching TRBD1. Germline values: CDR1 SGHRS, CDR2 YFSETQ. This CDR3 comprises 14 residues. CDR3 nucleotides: TGCGCCGGCAGCTTGGATCAGGGGGAAGAGACCCAGTACTTC. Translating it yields CAGSLDQGEETQYF. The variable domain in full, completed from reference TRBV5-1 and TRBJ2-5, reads KAGVTQTPRYLIKTRGQQVTLSCSPISGHRSVSWYQQTPGQGLQFLFEYFSETQRNKGNFPGRFSGRQFSNSRSEMNVSTLELGDSALYLCAGSLDQGEETQYFGPGTRLLVL.

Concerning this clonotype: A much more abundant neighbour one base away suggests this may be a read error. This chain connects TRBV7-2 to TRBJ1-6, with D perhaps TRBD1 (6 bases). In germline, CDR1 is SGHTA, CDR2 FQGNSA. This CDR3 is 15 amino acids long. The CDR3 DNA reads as TGTGCCATCAGCCAAGCGGACAGCTTGAATTCACCCCTCCACTTT. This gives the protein CAISQADSLNSPLHF.

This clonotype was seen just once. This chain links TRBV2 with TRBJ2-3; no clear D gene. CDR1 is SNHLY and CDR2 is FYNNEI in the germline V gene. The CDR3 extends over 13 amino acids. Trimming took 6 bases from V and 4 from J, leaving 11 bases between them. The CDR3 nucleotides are TGTGCCAGCAGCCAAGTATTCCCAGATACGCAGTATTTT. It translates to CASSQVFPDTQYF.

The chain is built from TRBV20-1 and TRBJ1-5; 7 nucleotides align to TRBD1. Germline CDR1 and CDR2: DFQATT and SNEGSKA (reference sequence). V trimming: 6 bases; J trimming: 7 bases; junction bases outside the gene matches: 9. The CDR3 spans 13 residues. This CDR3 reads CSAQGGGGQPQHF. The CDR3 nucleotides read TGCAGTGCGCAAGGGGGCGGCGGCCAGCCCCAGCATTTT.

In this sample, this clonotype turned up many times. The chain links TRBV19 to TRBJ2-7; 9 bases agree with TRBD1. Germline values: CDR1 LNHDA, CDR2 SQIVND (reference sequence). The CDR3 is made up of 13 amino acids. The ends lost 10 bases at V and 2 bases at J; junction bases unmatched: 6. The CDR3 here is CATRGTGTYEQYF. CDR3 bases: TGTGCCACCCGGGGGACAGGGACCTACGAGCAGTACTTC.

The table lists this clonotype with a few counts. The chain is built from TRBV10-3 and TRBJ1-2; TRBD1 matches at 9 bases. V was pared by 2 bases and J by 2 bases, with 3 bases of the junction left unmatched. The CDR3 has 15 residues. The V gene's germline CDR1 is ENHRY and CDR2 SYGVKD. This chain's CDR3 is CAISERGQGNYGYTF. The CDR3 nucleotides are TGTGCCATCAGTGAGAGGGGACAGGGCAACTATGGCTACACCTTC.